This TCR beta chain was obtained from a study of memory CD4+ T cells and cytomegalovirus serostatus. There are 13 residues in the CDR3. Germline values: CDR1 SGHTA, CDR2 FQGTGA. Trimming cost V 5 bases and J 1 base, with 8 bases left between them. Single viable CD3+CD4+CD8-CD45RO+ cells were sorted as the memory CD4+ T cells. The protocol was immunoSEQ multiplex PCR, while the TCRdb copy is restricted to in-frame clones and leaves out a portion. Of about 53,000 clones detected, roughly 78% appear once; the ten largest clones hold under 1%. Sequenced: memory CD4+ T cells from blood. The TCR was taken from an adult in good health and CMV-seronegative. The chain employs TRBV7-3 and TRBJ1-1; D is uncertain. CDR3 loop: CASSLLRNTEAFF. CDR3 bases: TGTGCCAGCAGCCTCCTCAGGAACACTGAAGCTTTCTTT.